Listed below are T cell receptor beta chains from one sample, sequenced in a study of CD8+ T cells in alopecia areata. Using immunoSEQ multiplex PCR, the repertoire was profiled, and TCRdb retains in-frame clones only, with some absent. The sample holds 90,000 to 130,000 clones, roughly 50% seen once. The sequencing used CD8+ T cells sorted from blood, collected at week 24, from a patient treated with tofacitinib. Source of these receptors: a human donor with alopecia areata. The CDR3 runs from the conserved cysteine through the conserved F or W. D genes are given only for firm matches. The size entry is marked missing in some rows and otherwise reads once, few, many or a size class.

NA,NA,TRBJ2-3,TRBV6-5,CASSYSKGLDTDTQYF,TGCGCCAGCAGTTACTCAAAGGGGCTGGACACAGATACGCAGTATTTT
NA,few,TRBJ1-5,TRBV6-4,CASSSLDGSNQPQHF,TGTGCCAGCAGTTCGCTAGACGGTAGCAATCAGCCCCAGCATTTT
NA,few,TRBJ2-5,TRBV6-5,CASSYDDRDQETQYF,TGTGCCAGCAGTTACGACGATAGGGACCAAGAGACCCAGTACTTC
NA,few,TRBJ1-3,TRBV27,CASSTGYSGNTIYF,TGTGCCAGCAGTACCGGGTACTCTGGAAACACCATATATTTT
NA,NA,TRBJ2-7,TRBV5-6,CASSRDLSYEQYF,TGTGCCAGCAGCCGGGACCTCTCCTACGAGCAGTACTTC
TRBD1,NA,TRBJ1-6,TRBV30,CAWSGRTGEHSPLHF,TGTGCCTGGAGTGGCCGAACAGGGGAACATTCACCCCTCCACTTT
NA,NA,TRBJ1-1,TRBV29-1,CSVEPGLTEAFF,TGCAGCGTTGAGCCAGGGCTTACTGAAGCTTTCTTT
TRBD2,NA,TRBJ2-7,TRBV7-9,CASSSTSGGFSYEQYF,TGTGCCAGCAGCTCGACTAGCGGGGGGTTCTCCTACGAGCAGTACTTC
NA,few,TRBJ1-5,TRBV27,CASSLGGDLGQPQHF,TGTGCCAGCAGTTTAGGGGGGGACCTAGGTCAGCCCCAGCATTTT
NA,NA,TRBJ2-1,TRBV6-5,CASGYEEGFNEQFF,TGTGCCAGCGGATATGAGGAGGGGTTCAATGAGCAGTTCTTC
NA,NA,TRBJ1-2,TRBV13,CASSDSSAPWGYGYTF,TGTGCCAGCAGCGATAGCTCCGCTCCGTGGGGCTATGGCTACACCTTC
TRBD1,NA,TRBJ2-7,TRBV7-2,CASSQYRTGAGEQYF,TGTGCCAGCAGCCAGTATCGGACAGGGGCGGGTGAGCAGTACTTC
NA,NA,TRBJ1-5,TRBV27,CASSGRVGNQPQHF,TGTGCCAGCAGTGGAAGGGTTGGCAATCAGCCCCAGCATTTT
NA,NA,TRBJ1-2,TRBV25-1,CASSRQETNYGYTF,TGTGCCAGCAGCAGACAGGAAACTAACTATGGCTACACCTTC
NA,NA,TRBJ1-4,TRBV29-1,CSVKDPRGLFF,TGCAGCGTTAAGGACCCACGTGGTCTGTTTTTT
NA,few,TRBJ1-1,TRBV5-4,CASSPVGETEAFF,TGTGCCAGCAGCCCCGTGGGGGAAACTGAAGCTTTCTTT
NA,NA,TRBJ2-1,TRBV27,CASSHRSSYNEQFF,TGTGCCAGCAGTCACAGGAGCTCCTACAATGAGCAGTTCTTC
NA,NA,TRBJ1-2,TRBV11-2,CASSLGYGYTF,TGTGCCAGCAGTCTGGGCTATGGCTACACCTTC
TRBD2,many,TRBJ2-3,TRBV15,CATSRDRGGTDTQYF,TGTGCCACCAGCAGAGATCGGGGGGGCACAGATACGCAGTATTTT
NA,NA,TRBJ2-2,TRBV4-2,CASSQAENTGELFF,TGTGCCAGCAGCCAGGCAGAGAACACCGGGGAGCTGTTTTTT
NA,NA,TRBJ2-7,TRBV15,CATSREAERSEQYF,TGTGCCACCAGCAGAGAGGCTGAACGAAGCGAGCAGTACTTC
TRBD1,few,TRBJ2-1,TRBV5-1,CASSGGQGQFF,TGCGCCAGCAGTGGAGGACAGGGGCAGTTCTTC
NA,NA,TRBJ1-1,TRBV7-2,CASSLPRGNRNTEAFF,TGTGCCAGCAGCTTACCTCGGGGGAACCGGAACACTGAAGCTTTCTTT
NA,NA,TRBJ1-5,TRBV27,CASGRGSNQPQHF,TGTGCCAGCGGGCGTGGAAGCAATCAGCCCCAGCATTTT
NA,few,TRBJ1-4,TRBV4-1,CASSQVQGDNEKLFF,TGCGCCAGCAGCCAAGTTCAGGGAGATAATGAAAAACTGTTTTTT
NA,few,TRBJ2-7,TRBV5-6,CASSFHAEHEQYF,TGTGCCAGCAGCTTCCATGCGGAGCACGAGCAGTACTTC
TRBD1,NA,TRBJ2-3,TRBV6-4,CASSVTGGADTQYF,TGTGCCAGCAGTGTAACAGGGGGCGCAGATACGCAGTATTTT
NA,many,TRBJ2-1,TRBV19,CASSMGEYNEQFF,TGTGCCAGTAGTATGGGGGAGTACAATGAGCAGTTCTTC
NA,NA,TRBJ2-1,TRBV6-5,CASSRTDNEQFF,TGTGCCAGCAGTCGGACAGACAATGAGCAGTTCTTC
TRBD1,NA,TRBJ1-5,TRBV19,CASSIGTVYSNQPQHF,TGTGCCAGTAGTATTGGGACAGTCTATAGCAATCAGCCCCAGCATTTT
TRBD1,few,TRBJ2-1,TRBV11-1,CASSRTRDRGKYNEQFF,TGTGCCAGCAGCCGTACTCGGGACAGGGGAAAGTACAATGAGCAGTTCTTC
NA,few,TRBJ2-7,TRBV5-1,CASSFEAAAGEQYF,TGCGCCAGCAGCTTCGAGGCAGCGGCCGGGGAGCAGTACTTC
TRBD2,NA,TRBJ2-3,TRBV29-1,CSVGGTSDGLGTDTQYF,TGCAGCGTTGGGGGGACTAGTGACGGGCTCGGCACAGATACGCAGTATTTT
TRBD1,NA,TRBJ2-1,TRBV5-6,CASSLADREDFNEQFF,TGTGCCAGCAGCTTGGCGGACAGGGAGGACTTCAATGAGCAGTTCTTC
NA,once,TRBJ2-3,TRBV27,CASSLTGEGDTQYF,TGTGCCAGCAGTTTGACAGGGGAGGGAGATACGCAGTATTTT
TRBD1,NA,TRBJ2-5,TRBV7-9,CASSTGTAQETQYF,TGTGCCAGCAGCACCGGGACAGCCCAAGAGACCCAGTACTTC
TRBD2,few,TRBJ2-1,TRBV4-1,CASSQDSGGATVEQFF,TGCGCCAGCAGCCAAGATAGCGGGGGGGCCACGGTTGAGCAGTTCTTC
NA,few,TRBJ2-6,TRBV29-1,CSVEALNSGANVLTF,TGCAGCGTGGAGGCCTTAAACTCTGGGGCCAACGTCCTGACTTTC
TRBD1,NA,TRBJ1-1,TRBV19,CASRMSQGGNTEAFF,TGTGCCAGTAGGATGTCACAGGGGGGGAACACTGAAGCTTTCTTT
NA,few,TRBJ2-2,TRBV29-1,CSVDRGADTGELFF,TGCAGCGTTGATCGGGGCGCCGACACCGGGGAGCTGTTTTTT
NA,NA,TRBJ2-7,TRBV25-1,CASSLLESYEQYF,TGTGCCAGCAGTCTTCTGGAGTCCTACGAGCAGTACTTC
NA,NA,TRBJ1-1,TRBV5-5,CASSLDRLNTEAFF,TGTGCCAGCAGCTTGGATCGACTTAACACTGAAGCTTTCTTT
NA,few,TRBJ2-4,TRBV4-2,CASSQTRTLSGIQYF,TGTGCCAGCAGCCAAACCCGGACTCTTTCGGGCATTCAGTACTTC
NA,few,TRBJ1-4,TRBV27,CASSYLTGSNEKLFF,TGTGCCAGCAGTTACCTGACAGGATCTAATGAAAAACTGTTTTTT
NA,few,TRBJ2-2,TRBV6-1,CASTQVVVVSGELFF,TGTGCCAGCACTCAGGTGGTGGTGGTCTCCGGGGAGCTGTTTTTT
NA,NA,TRBJ1-5,TRBV27,CASSPGSQPQHF,TGTGCCAGCAGCCCAGGGAGCCAGCCCCAGCATTTT
TRBD2,NA,TRBJ2-5,TRBV27,CASSPGLAGHQETQYF,TGTGCCAGCAGCCCTGGACTAGCGGGCCACCAAGAGACCCAGTACTTC
NA,NA,TRBJ1-2,TRBV7-9,CAIKINYGYTF,TGTGCCATCAAAATCAACTATGGCTACACCTTC
NA,NA,TRBJ2-1,TRBV27,CASSFVKGYNEQFF,TGTGCCAGCAGTTTTGTCAAGGGCTACAATGAGCAGTTCTTC
NA,NA,TRBJ1-2,TRBV30,CAWSAGGYGYTF,TGTGCCTGGAGCGCAGGCGGGTATGGCTACACCTTC
NA,NA,TRBJ2-7,TRBV6-1,CASRLERGVDEQYF,TGTGCCAGCAGACTTGAAAGGGGTGTGGACGAGCAGTACTTC